Listed below are T cell receptor beta chains from one sample, sequenced in a study of T cell responses to AZD1222 COVID-19 vaccine. Profiled with immunoSEQ multiplex PCR; TCRdb holds only in-frame clones, not every one. In the table there are tens of thousands of clones, 85% to 90% of which are singletons. Sequences were derived from peripheral blood, sampled on day 0 of AZD1222 vaccination. All receptors derive from an adult in good health. Each CDR3 is given with its conserved first and last residue. D genes are given only for firm matches. Only part of the rows carry a size: once, few, many, or a class if the clone is expanded.

clone_size	d_call	v_call	j_call	cdr3_nt	cdr3_aa
NA	TRBD2	TRBV19	TRBJ2-2	TGTGCCAGTACAGGACTAGCGGGCCCCGGGGAGCTGTTTTTT	CASTGLAGPGELFF
NA	TRBD2	TRBV5-6	TRBJ2-1	TGTGCCAGCAGCTTGGTTCCTGGCGGGGGGCACAATGAGCAGTTCTTC	CASSLVPGGGHNEQFF
once	NA	TRBV6-5	TRBJ1-4	TGTGCCAGCAGTTACTCCCCTAACAGGGAACTTAGGCAACTGTTTTTT	CASSYSPNRELRQLFF
NA	NA	TRBV10-3	TRBJ1-1	TGTGCCATCAGTGAGGACACCTTCACTGAAGCTTTCTTT	CAISEDTFTEAFF
NA	NA	TRBV19	TRBJ1-3	TGTGCCAGTACCCCGAACCTAAACACCATATATTTT	CASTPNLNTIYF
NA	NA	TRBV19	TRBJ1-5	TGTGCCAGTAGTATCCCACAGGGAGGCAATCAGCCCCAGCATTTT	CASSIPQGGNQPQHF
few	NA	TRBV19	TRBJ2-1	TGTGCCAGTAGTTACGATAATGAGCAGTTCTTC	CASSYDNEQFF
NA	NA	TRBV27	TRBJ1-6	TGTGCCAGCAGTTTAGGTGGGGGATACAATTCACCCCTCCACTTT	CASSLGGGYNSPLHF
NA	NA	TRBV5-1	TRBJ1-2	TGCGCCAGCAGCTTGGGACAGGTGGAATCCGGCTACACCTTC	CASSLGQVESGYTF
NA	NA	TRBV18	TRBJ1-6	TGTGCCAGCTCACCAAAGAGTGATAATTCACCCCTCCACTTT	CASSPKSDNSPLHF
NA	NA	TRBV15	TRBJ1-1	TGTGCCACCCGTCCTACAGGGTCGGCCACTGAAGCTTTCTTT	CATRPTGSATEAFF
NA	TRBD1	TRBV30	TRBJ1-2	TGTGCCTGGGCCCCGGGACAGACTCATGGCTACACCTTC	CAWAPGQTHGYTF
NA	NA	TRBV16	TRBJ1-1	TGTGCCAGCAGCCCTCCCGACAGGACTTGGGAAGCTTTCTTT	CASSPPDRTWEAFF
NA	TRBD1	TRBV2	TRBJ2-2	TGTGCCAGCAGCCGGGACAGCGTTCCCGGGGAGCTGTTTTTT	CASSRDSVPGELFF
few	NA	TRBV7-6	TRBJ1-2	TGTGCCAGCAGCCCCCTAGCTGACGGCCGGTATGGCTACACCTTC	CASSPLADGRYGYTF
NA	NA	TRBV29-1	TRBJ1-1	TGCAGCGTCGGTAGGACGGAGGCGGGGGCTTTCTTT	CSVGRTEAGAFF
NA	NA	TRBV30	TRBJ2-7	TGTGCCTGGAGTACCGGGACTGAGAGGGAGCAGTACTTC	CAWSTGTEREQYF
NA	NA	TRBV7-9	TRBJ1-4	TGTGCCAGCAGCTTACCCAGTCGACAGTCTGCTAATGAAAAACTGTTTTTT	CASSLPSRQSANEKLFF
NA	TRBD1	TRBV27	TRBJ1-1	TGTGCCAGCAGTTTAGGGGGACAGGGGACAGCTTTCTTT	CASSLGGQGTAFF
NA	TRBD2	TRBV9	TRBJ2-1	TGTGCCAGCAGCTCAGTGAAGGGACTAGCGGCACCCAAGCTTTACAATGAGCAGTTCTTC	CASSSVKGLAAPKLYNEQFF
once	NA	TRBV7-8	TRBJ2-5	TGTGCCAGCAGCCCACCGGGGCCCTCAGAAGAGACCCAGTACTTC	CASSPPGPSEETQYF
NA	NA	TRBV5-1	TRBJ1-2	TGCGCCAGCAGCTTGGGACAGAACTATGGCTACACCTTC	CASSLGQNYGYTF
NA	NA	TRBV2	TRBJ1-2	TGTGCCAGCAGTGGTCAGCGGGTCGGAGCGTATGGCTACACCTTC	CASSGQRVGAYGYTF
NA	TRBD1	TRBV5-5	TRBJ1-6	TGTGCCAGCAGCGGCGGGACAGGGAGTGAGAATTCACCCCTCCACTTT	CASSGGTGSENSPLHF
NA	NA	TRBV6-5	TRBJ2-5	TGTGCCAGCAATTCAGGGGTACAAGAGACCCAGTACTTC	CASNSGVQETQYF
NA	NA	TRBV18	TRBJ1-1	TGTGCCAGCTCACCAATAGGACAGACCACTGAAGCTTTCTTT	CASSPIGQTTEAFF
NA	NA	TRBV18	TRBJ2-1	TGTGCCAGCTCACCATCCGTTGAGCAGTTCTTC	CASSPSVEQFF